Described below is a single T cell receptor (beta chain) sequence and its context. Its antigen is still unknown. This specimen belongs to a study of cytomegalovirus exposure and HLA in healthy donors. Study details: Earlier sequencing of 150 million to 200 million T cells yielded about 120 million unique TCR beta sequences. Study results and caveats: In a later analysis, most CMV-associated TCR beta chains appeared HLA-restricted. Some TCR beta chains (more than 150 of them) were listed as cytomegalovirus-associated.

Trimming at V came to 2 bases and at J to 4 bases, leaving 7 bases not matched to a gene. From germline, CDR1 is LNHNV and CDR2 YYDKDF (reference sequence). CDR3 length: 15 amino acids. Vbeta (60) and Jbeta (13) primers were used in the PCR. The table came from immunoSEQ multiplex PCR; TCRdb's copy has only in-frame clones and leaves some out. The sample yields roughly 200,000 clones, roughly 90% seen once. The sequenced sample was PBMCs. This chain uses TRBV15 with TRBJ2-5; TRBD1 matches at 7 bases. This receptor was taken from a woman aged 25-40 years in good health and CMV-seronegative. CDR3: CATSRSTGAGETQYF. DNA of the CDR3: TGTGCCACCAGCAGATCCACAGGGGCGGGAGAGACCCAGTACTTC. The full variable domain, in which reference TRBV15 and TRBJ2-5 provide the parts outside the CDR3, is DAMVIQNPRYQVTQFGKPVTLSCSQTLNHNVMYWYQQKSSQAPKLLFHYYDKDFNNEADTPDNFQSRRPNTSFCFLDIRSPGLGDTAMYLCATSRSTGAGETQYFGPGTRLLVL.